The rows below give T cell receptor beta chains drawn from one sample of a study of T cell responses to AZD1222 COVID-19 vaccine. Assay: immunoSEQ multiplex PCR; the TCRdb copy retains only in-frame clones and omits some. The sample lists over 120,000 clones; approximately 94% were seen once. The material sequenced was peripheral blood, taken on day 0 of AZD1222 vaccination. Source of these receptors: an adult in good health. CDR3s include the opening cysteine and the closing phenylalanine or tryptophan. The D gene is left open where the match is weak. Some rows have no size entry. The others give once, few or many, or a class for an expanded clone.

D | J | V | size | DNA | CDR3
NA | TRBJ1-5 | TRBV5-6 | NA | TGTGCCAGCAGCTTGGGTCCCTTTCAGCCCCAGCATTTT | CASSLGPFQPQHF
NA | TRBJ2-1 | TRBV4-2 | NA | TGTGCCAGCAGCCAAGGGGTTAGAGAAAACAATGAGCAGTTCTTC | CASSQGVRENNEQFF
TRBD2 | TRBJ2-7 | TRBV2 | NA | TGTGCCAGCAGCGACAGTAGACTAGCGGGGGGCTACGAGCAGTACTTC | CASSDSRLAGGYEQYF
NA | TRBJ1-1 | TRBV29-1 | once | TGCAGCGGGGGAAGGGAGACAGGAGCTCTTAACACTGAAGCTTTCTTT | CSGGRETGALNTEAFF
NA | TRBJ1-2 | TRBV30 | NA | TGTGCCTGGAGCCCGGGACTCCACTATGGCTACACCTTC | CAWSPGLHYGYTF
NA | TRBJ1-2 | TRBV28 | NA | TGTGCCAGCCATACAATCTACTATGGCTACACCTTC | CASHTIYYGYTF
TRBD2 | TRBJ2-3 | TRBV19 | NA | TGTGCCAGTAGTTCGGGACTAGCGGGGCTCACAGATACGCAGTATTTT | CASSSGLAGLTDTQYF
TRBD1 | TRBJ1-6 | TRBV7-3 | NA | TGTGCCAGCAGCCAAACCCCCCCGGGACAGGGAACTTCACCCCTCCACTTT | CASSQTPPGQGTSPLHF
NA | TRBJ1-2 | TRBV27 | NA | TGTGCCAGCAGTTTCGAAGGGCATAATGGCTACACCTTC | CASSFEGHNGYTF
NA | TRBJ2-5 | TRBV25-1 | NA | TGTGCCAGCGGACAGGAGACCCAGTACTTC | CASGQETQYF
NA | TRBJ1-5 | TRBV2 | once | TGTGCCAGCAGTGAAGTACCCATAATCAGAGGCCCTTCTCGACCCCAGCATTTT | CASSEVPIIRGPSRPQHF
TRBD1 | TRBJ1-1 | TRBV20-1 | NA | TGCAGTGCCCTAGGGGGCTTTTCTTTCTTT | CSALGGFSFF
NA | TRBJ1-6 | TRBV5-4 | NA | TGTGCCAGCAGCCAGGACAGAAGAAATTCACCCCTCCACTTT | CASSQDRRNSPLHF